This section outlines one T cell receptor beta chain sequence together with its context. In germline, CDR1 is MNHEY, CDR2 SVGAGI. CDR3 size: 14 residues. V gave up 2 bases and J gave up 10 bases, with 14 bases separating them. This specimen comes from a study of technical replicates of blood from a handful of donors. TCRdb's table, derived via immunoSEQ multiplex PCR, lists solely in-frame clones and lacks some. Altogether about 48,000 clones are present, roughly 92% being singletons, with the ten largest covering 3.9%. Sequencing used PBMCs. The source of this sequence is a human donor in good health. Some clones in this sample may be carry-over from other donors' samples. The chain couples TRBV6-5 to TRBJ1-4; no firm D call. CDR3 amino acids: CASSYEGSVGKLFF. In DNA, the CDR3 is TGTGCCAGCAGTTACGAGGGAAGCGTAGGAAAACTGTTTTTT.